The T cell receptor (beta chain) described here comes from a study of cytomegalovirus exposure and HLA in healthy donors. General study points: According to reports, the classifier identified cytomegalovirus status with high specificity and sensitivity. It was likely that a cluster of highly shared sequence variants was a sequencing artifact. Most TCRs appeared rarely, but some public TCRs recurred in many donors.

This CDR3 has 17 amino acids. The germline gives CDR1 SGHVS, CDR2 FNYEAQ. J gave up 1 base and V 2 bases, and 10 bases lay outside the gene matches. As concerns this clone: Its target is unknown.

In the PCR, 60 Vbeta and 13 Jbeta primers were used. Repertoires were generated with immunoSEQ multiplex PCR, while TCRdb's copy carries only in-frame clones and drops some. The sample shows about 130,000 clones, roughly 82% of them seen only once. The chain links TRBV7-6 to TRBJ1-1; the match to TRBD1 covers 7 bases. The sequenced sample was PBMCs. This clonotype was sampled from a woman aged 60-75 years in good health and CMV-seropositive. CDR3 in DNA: TGTGCCAGCAGCTTACGGGGTGGCACAGGGGCGAACACTGAAGCTTTCTTT. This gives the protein CASSLRGGTGANTEAFF.